These T cell receptor beta chains were read from a single sample in a study of regulatory T cells in long-lasting Graves disease. From the multiplex PCR reads, TCRdb called clonotypes with MiXCR, one entry per CDR3 protein. The sample records around 480,000 distinct CDR3 sequences, about a sixth being singletons. The same sample was also studied in work on T cells in Graves' hyperthyroidism and ophthalmopathy.

This material consisted of peripheral blood mononuclear cells (PBMCs), taken at new diagnosis, from a patient treated with antithyroid drugs. The receptors here all came from a man aged 35-49 years with Graves disease. Both conserved end residues are part of each CDR3. The D gene is left open where the match is weak. Clone size is stated in some rows and not others, as once, few, many or a class when expanded.

clone size: many
J gene: TRBJ1-5
V gene: TRBV20-1
D gene: NA
CDR3 protein: CSARDRGAPYQPQHF
CDR3 DNA: TGCAGTGCTAGAGACCGGGGGGCGCCTTACCAGCCCCAGCATTTT

clone size: many
J gene: TRBJ2-7
V gene: TRBV12-3/TRBV12-4
D gene: NA
CDR3 protein: CASSLHLGEQYF
CDR3 DNA: TGTGCCAGCAGTCTACACCTCGGCGAGCAGTACTTC

clone size: NA
J gene: TRBJ2-2
V gene: TRBV14
D gene: NA
CDR3 protein: CASSQDFGRGNTGELFF
CDR3 DNA: TGTGCCAGCAGCCAAGATTTCGGGCGGGGGAACACCGGGGAGCTGTTTTTT

clone size: NA
J gene: TRBJ1-3
V gene: TRBV2
D gene: TRBD1
CDR3 protein: CASRDSSGNTIYF
CDR3 DNA: TGTGCCAGCCGGGACAGCTCTGGAAACACCATATATTTT

clone size: many
J gene: TRBJ2-7
V gene: TRBV7-8
D gene: NA
CDR3 protein: CASSPSRVPYEQYF
CDR3 DNA: TGTGCCAGCAGCCCATCCAGGGTCCCCTACGAGCAGTACTTC

clone size: NA
J gene: TRBJ2-1
V gene: TRBV7-9
D gene: NA
CDR3 protein: CASIPPEGEGGEQFF
CDR3 DNA: TGTGCCAGCATTCCTCCCGAGGGCGAAGGAGGTGAGCAGTTCTTC

clone size: many
J gene: TRBJ2-3
V gene: TRBV24-1
D gene: NA
CDR3 protein: CATSDAGTVDTQYF
CDR3 DNA: TGTGCCACCAGTGACGCTGGGACTGTGGATACGCAGTATTTT

clone size: many
J gene: TRBJ2-1
V gene: TRBV29-1
D gene: NA
CDR3 protein: CSVEGGRDLEQFF
CDR3 DNA: TGCAGCGTTGAAGGGGGGCGGGACCTTGAGCAGTTCTTC

clone size: NA
J gene: TRBJ1-2
V gene: TRBV20-1
D gene: NA
CDR3 protein: CSAESPLGYTF
CDR3 DNA: TGCAGTGCCGAGTCCCCGCTCGGCTACACCTTC

clone size: once
J gene: TRBJ2-5
V gene: TRBV7-9
D gene: NA
CDR3 protein: CASSQKGDQETQYF
CDR3 DNA: TGTGCCAGCAGCCAAAAGGGGGACCAAGAGACCCAGTACTTC

clone size: NA
J gene: TRBJ1-6
V gene: TRBV27
D gene: TRBD1
CDR3 protein: CASKPTGTVYNSPLHF
CDR3 DNA: TGTGCCAGCAAGCCTACCGGGACAGTCTATAATTCACCCCTCCACTTT

clone size: few
J gene: TRBJ2-2
V gene: TRBV29-1
D gene: NA
CDR3 protein: CSVRSTVNTGELFF
CDR3 DNA: TGCAGCGTCCGCTCGACGGTAAACACCGGGGAGCTGTTTTTT

clone size: NA
J gene: TRBJ1-2
V gene: TRBV29-1
D gene: NA
CDR3 protein: CSVGSKRGYTF
CDR3 DNA: TGCAGCGTTGGATCTAAACGGGGCTACACCTTC

clone size: NA
J gene: TRBJ2-3
V gene: TRBV20-1
D gene: NA
CDR3 protein: CRAGQSTDTQYF
CDR3 DNA: TGCAGGGCGGGACAGAGCACAGATACGCAGTATTTT

clone size: few
J gene: TRBJ1-3
V gene: TRBV15
D gene: TRBD1
CDR3 protein: CATSRGQRDSGNTIYF
CDR3 DNA: TGTGCCACCAGCAGGGGACAGCGAGACTCTGGAAACACCATATATTTT

clone size: many
J gene: TRBJ1-1
V gene: TRBV7-6
D gene: TRBD1
CDR3 protein: CASSAGGNTEAFF
CDR3 DNA: TGTGCCAGCAGCGCAGGGGGGAACACTGAAGCTTTCTTT

clone size: many
J gene: TRBJ1-1
V gene: TRBV5-1
D gene: NA
CDR3 protein: CASSLDYYTEAFF
CDR3 DNA: TGCGCCAGCAGCTTGGATTATTACACTGAAGCTTTCTTT

clone size: NA
J gene: TRBJ2-1
V gene: TRBV28
D gene: NA
CDR3 protein: CASSPLEAPKYNEQFF
CDR3 DNA: TGTGCCAGCAGCCCTTTGGAGGCCCCTAAATACAATGAGCAGTTCTTC

clone size: many
J gene: TRBJ2-3
V gene: TRBV11-2
D gene: TRBD2
CDR3 protein: CASSPPGGASTDTQYF
CDR3 DNA: TGTGCCAGCAGCCCCCCGGGGGGAGCTAGCACAGATACGCAGTATTTT

clone size: NA
J gene: TRBJ1-1
V gene: TRBV7-9
D gene: NA
CDR3 protein: CASTSWGSTEAFF
CDR3 DNA: TGTGCCAGCACATCGTGGGGGTCAACTGAAGCTTTCTTT

clone size: few
J gene: TRBJ2-5
V gene: TRBV30
D gene: TRBD2
CDR3 protein: CAWTGPPRGGETQYF
CDR3 DNA: TGTGCCTGGACGGGGCCTCCCCGGGGGGGAGAGACCCAGTACTTC

clone size: NA
J gene: TRBJ2-1
V gene: TRBV5-1
D gene: NA
CDR3 protein: CASSLHPQGYNEQFF
CDR3 DNA: TGTGCCAGCAGCTTGCACCCCCAGGGTTACAATGAGCAGTTCTTC

clone size: many
J gene: TRBJ2-2
V gene: TRBV2
D gene: NA
CDR3 protein: CASKPGLRNTGELFF
CDR3 DNA: TGTGCCAGCAAGCCGGGACTGAGGAACACCGGGGAGCTGTTTTTT

clone size: NA
J gene: TRBJ1-1
V gene: TRBV20-1
D gene: NA
CDR3 protein: CSASPGRRTEAFF
CDR3 DNA: TGCAGTGCCAGCCCAGGGCGGCGGACTGAAGCTTTCTTT

clone size: many
J gene: TRBJ2-7
V gene: TRBV5-1
D gene: NA
CDR3 protein: CASSLALADSSYEQYF
CDR3 DNA: TGCGCCAGCAGCTTGGCCCTAGCTGATAGCTCCTACGAGCAGTACTTC

clone size: NA
J gene: TRBJ1-5
V gene: TRBV27
D gene: NA
CDR3 protein: CASALWSNQPQHF
CDR3 DNA: TGTGCCAGCGCTCTTTGGAGCAATCAGCCCCAGCATTTT

clone size: many
J gene: TRBJ1-4
V gene: TRBV2
D gene: NA
CDR3 protein: CASSGTVNEKLFF
CDR3 DNA: TGTGCCAGCAGTGGGACAGTCAATGAAAAACTGTTTTTT

clone size: NA
J gene: TRBJ2-1
V gene: TRBV9
D gene: TRBD2
CDR3 protein: CASSSGLAGGHEQFF
CDR3 DNA: TGTGCCAGCAGCTCGGGACTAGCGGGAGGGCATGAGCAGTTCTTC

clone size: NA
J gene: TRBJ1-1
V gene: TRBV6-2/TRBV6-3
D gene: NA
CDR3 protein: CASSYPEGEAFF
CDR3 DNA: TGTGCCAGCAGTTATCCGGAAGGTGAAGCTTTCTTT